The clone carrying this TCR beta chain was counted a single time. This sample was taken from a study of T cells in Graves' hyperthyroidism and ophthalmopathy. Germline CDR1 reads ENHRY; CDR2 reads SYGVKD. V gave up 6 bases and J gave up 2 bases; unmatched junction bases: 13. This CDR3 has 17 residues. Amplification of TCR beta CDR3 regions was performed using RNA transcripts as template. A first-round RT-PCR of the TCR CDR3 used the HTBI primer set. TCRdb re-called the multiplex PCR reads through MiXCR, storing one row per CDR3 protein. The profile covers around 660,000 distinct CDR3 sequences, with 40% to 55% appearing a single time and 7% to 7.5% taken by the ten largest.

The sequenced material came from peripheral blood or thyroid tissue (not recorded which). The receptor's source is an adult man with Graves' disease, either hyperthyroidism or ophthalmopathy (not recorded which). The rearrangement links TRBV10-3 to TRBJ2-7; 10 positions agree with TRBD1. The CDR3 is CAISGTGATLGAYEQYF. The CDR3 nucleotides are TGTGCCATCAGCGGGACAGGGGCCACGTTAGGGGCCTACGAGCAGTACTTC.